The 23 T cell receptor beta chains below were found in one sample sequenced in a study of T cell responses to AZD1222 COVID-19 vaccine. Clones were read by immunoSEQ multiplex PCR, and TCRdb kept only the in-frame ones, dropping some. The profile shows around 140,000 clones, about nine tenths of them singletons. This specimen was peripheral blood, taken on day 0 of AZD1222 vaccination. The source of these receptors is an adult in good health.

The chain combines TRBV18 with TRBJ2-7, with 9 bases fitting TRBD1. Germline assignment: CDR1 KGHSH and CDR2 LQKENI. J lost 3 bases, V lost 4 bases, and 4 bases had no gene match. CDR3 length: 14 amino acids. The CDR3 coding sequence is TGTGCCAGCTCACTGGACAGGGGCGGCTACGAGCAGTACTTC. It codes for CASSLDRGGYEQYF.

CDR3 loop: CASSSLSSGANVLTF. The CDR3 DNA sequence: TGTGCCAGCAGCTCTCTGTCCTCTGGGGCCAACGTCCTGACTTTC. This chain links TRBV7-9 with TRBJ2-6; D unresolved. The V end was cut by 4 bases, the J end by 0 bases, with 7 bases between. The CDR3 is made up of 15 amino acids. Germline CDR1 SEHNR, CDR2 FQNEAQ (reference sequence).

The genes are TRBV5-6 and TRBJ1-5; D uncertain. With 0 bases removed from V and 10 bases from J, the gap between germline ends came to 8 bases. Looked up from germline, CDR1 is SGHDT and CDR2 is YYEEEE. The CDR3 has 12 amino acids. The CDR3 nucleotides are TGTGCCAGCAGCTTGGGACCGCATCCCCAGCATTTT. Protein: CASSLGPHPQHF.

For the CDR3, the DNA is TGTGCCAGCAGCCCCCGGGACAGGGGGACCACAGATACGCAGTATTTT. It translates to CASSPRDRGTTDTQYF. The chain recombines TRBV5-4 with TRBJ2-3, with 11 bases fitting TRBD1. Per the germline V gene, CDR1 is SGHNT and CDR2 is YYREEE (reference sequence). CDR3 size: 16 residues. V shed 4 bases and J 2 bases; nucleotides not matched to a gene: 6.

The chain is built from TRBV2 and TRBJ1-1; D is undetermined. Germline V gene sequence: CDR1 SNHLY, CDR2 FYNNEI. This CDR3 comprises 10 residues. V gave up 9 bases and J gave up 1 base, with 3 bases separating them. As DNA, the CDR3 is TGTGCCAGGGAGAACACTGAAGCTTTCTTT. As protein: CARENTEAFF.

This clone has just a few counts. For the CDR3, the DNA is TGTGCCGCCGTCCGGGACAGGGGGCTCGAGCAGTACTTC. It specifies CAAVRDRGLEQYF. The chain combines TRBV7-2 with TRBJ2-7, with 12 bases fitting TRBD1. Germline lookup yields CDR1 SGHTA and CDR2 FQGNSA. The CDR3 has 13 residues. The J segment lost 6 bases and the V segment lost 11 bases, leaving 8 bases of the junction unmatched.

This chain connects TRBV24-1 to TRBJ1-3; D is undetermined. The V and J ends lost 11 bases and 1 base respectively, with 17 bases between them. CDR3 length: 15 residues. Germline V gene sequence: CDR1 KGHDR, CDR2 SFDVKD. The CDR3 loop is CAINQSIRSGNTIYF. The CDR3 nucleotides read TGTGCCATCAACCAATCCATTAGGTCTGGAAACACCATATATTTT.

Only one count was recorded for this clone. J is TRBJ2-7 and V is TRBV5-1, with 7 bases fitting TRBD1. With V trimmed by 4 bases and J by 3 bases, 10 bases remained unmatched. The CDR3 consists of 15 residues. The germline CDR1 and CDR2 sequences are SGHRS and YFSETQ. The CDR3 loop is CASSTLDRPFYEQYF. CDR3 DNA sequence: TGCGCCAGCAGCACCTTGGACAGGCCGTTCTACGAGCAGTACTTC.

The chain couples TRBV5-4 to TRBJ2-7; 7 bases fit TRBD1. Germline V gene lookup returns CDR1 SGHNT and CDR2 YYREEE (reference sequence). The CDR3 totals 15 residues. Trimming cost V 7 bases and J 5 bases; bases outside gene matches: 15. In DNA form, the CDR3 reads TGTGCCAGCGGAAGACAGGGTAGGGGTAGCAACGAGCAGTACTTC. It yields the protein CASGRQGRGSNEQYF.

The chain combines TRBV7-6 with TRBJ2-2; no definite D call. The germline V and J ends were trimmed by 6 bases and 1 base, with 0 bases remaining between them. The length of the CDR3 is 11 residues. The germline V gene encodes CDR1 SGHVS and CDR2 FNYEAQ. The chain's CDR3 is CASRNTGELFF. The CDR3 DNA is TGTGCCAGCAGGAACACCGGGGAGCTGTTTTTT.

The chain joins TRBV7-2 to TRBJ2-7, with D unclear. V lost 4 bases and J 2 bases, leaving 9 bases between the germline ends. The CDR3 runs 13 residues. Germline V gene data show CDR1 as SGHTA and CDR2 as FQGNSA. The CDR3 nucleotides read TGTGCCAGCAGCTGGGATACCACCTACGAGCAGTACTTC. Its translation is CASSWDTTYEQYF.

This chain connects TRBV10-3 to TRBJ1-1, with TRBD1 matching 9 bases. Germline V lookup: CDR1 ENHRY, CDR2 SYGVKD. The CDR3 length is 17 residues. Trimming took 6 bases from V and 3 from J; bases not matched to a gene: 14. The CDR3 loop reads CAIRVPGQGREDTEAFF. The CDR3 DNA reads TGTGCCATCAGGGTACCGGGACAGGGAAGGGAGGACACTGAAGCTTTCTTT.

This clone has a single count. The chain recombines TRBV9 with TRBJ2-7, with 8 bases fitting TRBD2. The CDR3 is 14 residues long. Looked up from germline, CDR1 is SGDLS and CDR2 is YYNGEE. Losses at the gene ends were 0 bases for V and 7 bases for J; bases not matched to a gene: 6. This chain's CDR3 is CASSVASGGQEQYF. As DNA, the CDR3 is TGTGCCAGCAGCGTAGCTTCGGGGGGGCAGGAGCAGTACTTC.

The V and J genes are TRBV30 and TRBJ1-1, with D perhaps matching TRBD1 (5 bases). The germline V gene encodes CDR1 GTSNPN and CDR2 SVGIG (reference sequence). Trimming pared 1 base from V and 4 bases from J, leaving 10 bases between. The CDR3 is 13 amino acids. The CDR3 region has the DNA TGTGCCTGGAGTGCACAGGTCTCCACTGAAGCTTTCTTT. Residues: CAWSAQVSTEAFF.

V usage is TRBV6-5 and J usage is TRBJ2-4; the D gene could be TRBD1 or TRBD2 (6 bases each). V was pared by 2 bases and J by 4 bases, with 9 bases between. The CDR3 totals 14 residues. CDR1 is MNHEY and CDR2 is SVGAGI in the germline V gene. Here the CDR3 reads CASSYRGPKNIQYF. The CDR3 DNA reads TGTGCCAGCAGTTACCGGGGGCCGAAAAACATTCAGTACTTC.

J is TRBJ2-6 and V is TRBV5-1, with TRBD1 matching over 9 bases. CDR3 length equals 16 residues. Germline lookup yields CDR1 SGHRS and CDR2 YFSETQ. Germline trimming cut 4 bases from V and 0 bases from J; bases unmatched to any gene: 2. The CDR3 DNA follows: TGCGCCAGCAGCCTGACAGGGGGCTCTGGGGCCAACGTCCTGACTTTC. It yields the protein CASSLTGGSGANVLTF.

The V call is TRBV21-1, the J call TRBJ1-4; the tabulated D call, TRBD1, remains unverified against the DNA. TRBV21-1 is an annotated pseudogene. The CDR3 loop spans 13 amino acids. CDR3 sequence reads: CASSTGQGKKLFF. The CDR3 DNA reads as TGTGCCAGCAGCACCGGACAGGGGAAAAAACTGTTTTTT.

This chain connects TRBV27 to TRBJ2-7; 7 bases fit TRBD1. The CDR3 totals 14 residues. In germline, CDR1 is MNHEY, CDR2 SMNVEV (reference sequence). The V segment lost 4 bases and the J segment 2 bases; nucleotides outside the gene matches: 5. The CDR3 DNA sequence: TGTGCCAGCAGTTATCAGGGGGACACCTACGAGCAGTACTTC. It encodes CASSYQGDTYEQYF.

This clone has a single count. The V call is TRBV27, the J call TRBJ2-2, with 9 bases that match TRBD1. The V gene's germline CDR1 is MNHEY and CDR2 SMNVEV (reference sequence). Trimming removed 7 bases from V and 6 bases from J; junction bases left unmatched: 12. The CDR3 runs 16 residues. In DNA form, the CDR3 reads TGTGCCAGCACCTCCGTGGGACAGGGTATAGCCGGGGAGCTGTTTTTT. Translation gives CASTSVGQGIAGELFF.

This rearrangement joins TRBV27 to TRBJ2-3, with D unresolved. The germline V and J ends were trimmed by 5 bases and 1 base, with 13 bases remaining between them. The germline V gene encodes CDR1 MNHEY and CDR2 SMNVEV (reference sequence). The CDR3 has 15 amino acids. The CDR3 region is CASSPVRGGTDTQYF. CDR3 sequence (DNA): TGTGCCAGCAGTCCGGTTAGAGGCGGCACAGATACGCAGTATTTT.

The chain has TRBV27 and TRBJ2-2; D gene unclear. Germline assignment: CDR1 MNHEY and CDR2 SMNVEV (reference sequence). The CDR3 length is 13 residues. V lost 8 bases to trimming and J lost 1 base, with 8 bases between them. CDR3 amino acids: CASGHQNTGELFF. The CDR3 nucleotides are TGTGCCAGCGGCCACCAGAACACCGGGGAGCTGTTTTTT.

This chain connects TRBV28 to TRBJ2-7; D possibly uses TRBD1 or TRBD2 (6 bases each). In germline, CDR1 is MDHEN, CDR2 SYDVKM. Trimming pared 3 bases from V and 2 bases from J, leaving 17 bases between. The CDR3 is 16 residues long. For the CDR3, the DNA is TGTGCCAGCAGTTTTGTTCCAGGGGCGGGAACCTACGAGCAGTACTTC. This gives the protein CASSFVPGAGTYEQYF.

The rearrangement uses TRBV9 and TRBJ1-2, with D possibly TRBD1 on 5 matching bases. The CDR3 sequence is 14 residues long. The ends were cut back, 0 bases at V and 4 bases at J, with 10 bases in the middle. Germline CDR1 and CDR2: SGDLS and YYNGEE. This CDR3 reads CASSVGRAPYGYTF. The DNA for the CDR3 is TGTGCCAGCAGCGTAGGCAGGGCCCCCTATGGCTACACCTTC. Supplemented by reference TRBV9 and TRBJ1-2, the full variable domain reads DSGVTQTPKHLITATGQRVTLRCSPRSGDLSVYWYQQSLDQGLQFLIQYYNGEERAKGNILERFSAQQFPDLHSELNLSSLELGDSALYFCASSVGRAPYGYTFGSGTRLTVV.